The sequence of this TCR beta chain was determined in a study of radiation and T cells in renal cell carcinoma. Time point of the sample: blood 2 weeks post-SBRT. The treatment: 15 Gy SBRT to primary tumor, nephrectomy 4 weeks later. The patient's renal cell carcinoma had clear cell pathology. Study-wide results and limits: Top tumor clonotypes rose in blood 2 weeks post-radiation, then contracted.

As concerns this clone: Antigen: not known.

Generated by immunoSEQ multiplex PCR, the TCRdb table keeps only in-frame clones and is missing some. The sample includes approximately 120,000 clones, about four fifths of them seen just once. Germline loops: CDR1 MNHEY, CDR2 SVGAGI. V was clipped by 2 bases and J by 6 bases, with 11 bases between them. The CDR3 runs 15 residues. The receptor was derived from a man over 45 with renal cell carcinoma. The sample in question was blood, obtained from a patient whose treatment included radiotherapy and nephrectomy. This rearrangement joins TRBV6-5 to TRBJ1-6; D gene unclear. CDR3 nucleotides: TGTGCCAGCAGTTACGGCATTCACAGTAATTCACCCCTCCACTTT. It encodes CASSYGIHSNSPLHF.